In this sample, the clone carrying this T cell receptor (beta chain) turned up many times. This sample is drawn from a study of T cells after yellow fever vaccination. The authors made TCR cDNA by 5'RACE template switching, adding a universal primer site and UMIs. TCRdb redid the calling of the 5' RACE reads with MiXCR, one entry per CDR3 protein. The table lists 620,000 or so distinct CDR3 sequences, 9% to 15% of them singletons. Germline V gene sequence: CDR1 SGHRS, CDR2 YFSETQ. V dropped 0 bases and J dropped 6; count of bases not matched to a gene: 2. The CDR3 loop spans 16 amino acids. The sequencing here drew on PBMCs, taken on the day of the yellow fever booster vaccination. The receptor comes from a man aged 30-40 years who received the YFV17D yellow fever vaccine. This rearrangement joins TRBV5-1 to TRBJ2-3; 15 bases map to TRBD2. The DNA for the CDR3 is TGCGCCAGCAGCTTGGGGACTAGCGGGAGGGCCGATACGCAGTATTTT. Protein product: CASSLGTSGRADTQYF.